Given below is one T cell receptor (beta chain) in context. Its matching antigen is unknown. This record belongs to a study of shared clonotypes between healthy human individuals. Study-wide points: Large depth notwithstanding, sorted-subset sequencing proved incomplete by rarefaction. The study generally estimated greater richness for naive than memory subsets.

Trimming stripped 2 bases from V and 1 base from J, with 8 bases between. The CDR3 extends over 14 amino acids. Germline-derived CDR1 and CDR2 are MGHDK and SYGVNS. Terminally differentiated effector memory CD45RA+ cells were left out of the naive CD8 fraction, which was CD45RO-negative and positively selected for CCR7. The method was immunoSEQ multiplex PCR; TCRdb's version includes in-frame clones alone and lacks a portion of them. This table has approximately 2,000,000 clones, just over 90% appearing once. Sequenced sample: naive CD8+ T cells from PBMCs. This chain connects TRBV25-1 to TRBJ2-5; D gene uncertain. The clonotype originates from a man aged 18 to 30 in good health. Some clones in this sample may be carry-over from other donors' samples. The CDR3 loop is CASSERTSQETQYF. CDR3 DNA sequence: TGTGCCAGCAGTGAAAGGACGAGCCAAGAGACCCAGTACTTC.